In this sample, the clone carrying this T cell receptor beta chain turned up a few times. No antigen is known for it. Findings and caveats of the study: Tumor memory CD4+ T cell TCR gene usage was found to cluster with blood and lymph node memory CD4+ cells and with lymph node naive CD4+ cells. The larger cohort examined one V-J beta rearrangement, not whole repertoires. Tumor Tregs overlapped most with tumor, then blood, naive CD4+ cells.

The CDR3 sequence is 16 residues long. The V gene end was trimmed by 4 bases and the J gene end by 3 bases; junction bases not matched to a gene: 6. Germline-derived CDR1 and CDR2 are MNHEY and SVGAGI. Full-length variable regions came from constant-region reverse primers plus semi-nested Nested Universal Primer A PCR. One entry per CDR3 protein results from TCRdb running MiXCR on the 5' RACE reads. The data hold nearly 40,000 distinct CDR3 sequences, with over 15% observed a single time. V gene TRBV6-5 combines with J gene TRBJ2-1; TRBD2 aligns across 10 bases. The receptor was derived from a female donor with breast cancer. The sequenced sample consisted of naive CD4+ T cells sorted from a lymph node. Subset reported: naive CD4+ T cells, CD4+CD45RA+CD25-. The CDR3 bases are TGTGCCAGCAGTTCCGACGGACTAGCGGACTACAATGAGCAGTTCTTC. It yields the protein CASSSDGLADYNEQFF.